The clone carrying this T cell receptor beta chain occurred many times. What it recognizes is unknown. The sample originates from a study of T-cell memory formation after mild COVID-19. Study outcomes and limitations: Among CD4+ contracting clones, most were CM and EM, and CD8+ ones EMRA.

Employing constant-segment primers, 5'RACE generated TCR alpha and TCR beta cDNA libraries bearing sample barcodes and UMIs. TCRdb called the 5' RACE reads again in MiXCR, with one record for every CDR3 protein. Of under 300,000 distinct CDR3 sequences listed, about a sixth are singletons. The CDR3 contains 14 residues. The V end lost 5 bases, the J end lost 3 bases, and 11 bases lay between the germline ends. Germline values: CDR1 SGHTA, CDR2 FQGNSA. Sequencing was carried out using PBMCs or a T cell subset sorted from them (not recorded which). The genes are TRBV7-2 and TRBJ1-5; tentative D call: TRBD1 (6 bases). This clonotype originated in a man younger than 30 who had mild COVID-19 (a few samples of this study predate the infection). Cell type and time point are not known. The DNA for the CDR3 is TGTGCCAGCAGCCCCAGGGGATCCAATCAGCCCCAGCATTTT. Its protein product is CASSPRGSNQPQHF.